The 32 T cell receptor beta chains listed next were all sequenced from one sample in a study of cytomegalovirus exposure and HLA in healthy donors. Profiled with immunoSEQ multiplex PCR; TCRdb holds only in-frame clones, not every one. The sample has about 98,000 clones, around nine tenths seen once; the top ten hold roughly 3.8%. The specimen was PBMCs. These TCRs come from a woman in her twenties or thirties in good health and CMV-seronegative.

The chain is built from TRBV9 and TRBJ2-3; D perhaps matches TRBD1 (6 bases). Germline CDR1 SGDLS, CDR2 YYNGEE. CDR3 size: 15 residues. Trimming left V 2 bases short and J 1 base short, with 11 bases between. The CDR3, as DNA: TGTGCCAGCAGCGTCTATGGGGGCGGCACAGATACGCAGTATTTT. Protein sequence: CASSVYGGGTDTQYF.

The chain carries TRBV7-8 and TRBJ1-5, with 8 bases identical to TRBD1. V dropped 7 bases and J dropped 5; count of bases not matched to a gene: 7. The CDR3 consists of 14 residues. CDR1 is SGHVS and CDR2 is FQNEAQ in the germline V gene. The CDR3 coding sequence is TGTGCCAGCACGATCGGACAGGGCTATCAGCCCCAGCATTTT. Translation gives CASTIGQGYQPQHF.

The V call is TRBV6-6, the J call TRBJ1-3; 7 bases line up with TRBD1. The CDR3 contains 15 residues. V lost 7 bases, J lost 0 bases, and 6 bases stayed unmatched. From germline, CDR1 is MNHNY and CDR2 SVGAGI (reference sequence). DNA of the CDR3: TGTGCCAGCACCCGGACAGGCGACTCTGGAAACACCATATATTTT. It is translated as CASTRTGDSGNTIYF.

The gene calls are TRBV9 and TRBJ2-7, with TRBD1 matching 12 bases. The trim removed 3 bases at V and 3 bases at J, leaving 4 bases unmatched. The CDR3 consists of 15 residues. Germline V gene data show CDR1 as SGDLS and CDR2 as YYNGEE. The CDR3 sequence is CASSEGTGGFYEQYF. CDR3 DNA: TGTGCCAGCAGCGAGGGGACAGGGGGCTTCTACGAGCAGTACTTC.

This chain's CDR3 is CSVSSGAAREQYF. CDR3 DNA: TGCAGCGTTTCTTCAGGGGCGGCGAGGGAGCAGTACTTC. The chain recombines TRBV29-1 with TRBJ2-7, with D possibly TRBD1 on 6 matching bases. This CDR3 has 13 residues. Trimming took off 5 bases at V and 7 bases at J, with 18 bases between the two ends. The germline V gene encodes CDR1 SQVTM and CDR2 ANQGSEA.

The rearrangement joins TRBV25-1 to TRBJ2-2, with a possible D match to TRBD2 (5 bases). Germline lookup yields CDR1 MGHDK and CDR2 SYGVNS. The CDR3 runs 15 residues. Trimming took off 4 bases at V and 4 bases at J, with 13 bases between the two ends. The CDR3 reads CASSAYLEGTGELFF. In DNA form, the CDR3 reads TGTGCCAGCAGTGCCTATCTAGAGGGCACCGGGGAGCTGTTTTTT.

Here the CDR3 reads CSVQGAGGYTF. The CDR3 DNA reads as TGCAGCGTCCAGGGGGCGGGAGGCTACACCTTC. The chain combines TRBV29-1 with TRBJ1-2, with TRBD1 matching over 8 bases. There are 11 residues in the CDR3. Germline V CDR1 and CDR2: SQVTM, ANQGSEA. The trim removed 6 bases at V and 8 bases at J, leaving 5 bases unmatched.

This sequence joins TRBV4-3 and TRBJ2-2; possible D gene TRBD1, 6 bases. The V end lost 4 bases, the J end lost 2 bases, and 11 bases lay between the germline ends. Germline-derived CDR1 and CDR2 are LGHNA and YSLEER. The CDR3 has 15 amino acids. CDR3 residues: CASSRTGINTGELFF. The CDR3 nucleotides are TGCGCCAGCAGCCGAACAGGGATAAACACCGGGGAGCTGTTTTTT.

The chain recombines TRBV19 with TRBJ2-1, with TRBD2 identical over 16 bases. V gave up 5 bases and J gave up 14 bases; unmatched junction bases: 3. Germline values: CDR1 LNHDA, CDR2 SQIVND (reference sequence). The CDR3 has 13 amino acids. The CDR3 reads CASSSGTSGREFF. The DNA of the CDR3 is TGTGCCAGTAGTTCTGGGACTAGCGGGAGGGAGTTCTTC.

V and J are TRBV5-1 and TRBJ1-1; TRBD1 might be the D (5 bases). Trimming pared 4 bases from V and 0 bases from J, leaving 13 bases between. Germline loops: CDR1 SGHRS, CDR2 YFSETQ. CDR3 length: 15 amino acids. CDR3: CASSRDFNMNTEAFF. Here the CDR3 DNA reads TGCGCCAGCAGCCGGGACTTCAACATGAACACTGAAGCTTTCTTT.

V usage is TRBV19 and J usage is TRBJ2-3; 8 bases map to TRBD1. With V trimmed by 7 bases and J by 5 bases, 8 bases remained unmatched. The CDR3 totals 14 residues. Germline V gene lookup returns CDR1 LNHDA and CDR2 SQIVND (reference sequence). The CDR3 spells CASTRTGFGDTQYF. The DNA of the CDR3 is TGTGCCAGTACCCGGACAGGGTTCGGAGATACGCAGTATTTT.

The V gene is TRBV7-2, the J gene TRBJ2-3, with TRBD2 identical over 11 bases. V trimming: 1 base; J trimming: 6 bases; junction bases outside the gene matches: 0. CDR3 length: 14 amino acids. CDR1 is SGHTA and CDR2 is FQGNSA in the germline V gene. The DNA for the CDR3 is TGTGCCAGCAGCTTAGGGACTAGCGGGGATACGCAGTATTTT. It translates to CASSLGTSGDTQYF.

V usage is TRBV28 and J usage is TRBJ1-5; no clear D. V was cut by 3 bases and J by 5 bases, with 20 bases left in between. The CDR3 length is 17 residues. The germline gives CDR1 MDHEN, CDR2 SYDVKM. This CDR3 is CASSLEALANPYQPQHF. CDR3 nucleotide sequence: TGTGCCAGCAGTTTGGAGGCCCTCGCCAATCCTTATCAGCCCCAGCATTTT. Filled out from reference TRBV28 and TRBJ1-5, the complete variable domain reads DVKVTQSSRYLVKRTGEKVFLECVQDMDHENMFWYRQDPGLGLRLIYFSYDVKMKEKGDIPEGYSVSREKKERFSLILESASTNQTSMYLCASSLEALANPYQPQHFGDGTRLSIL.

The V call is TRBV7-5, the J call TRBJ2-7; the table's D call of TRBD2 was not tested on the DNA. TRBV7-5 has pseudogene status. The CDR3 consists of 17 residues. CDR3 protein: CVRSLARPQLMSYEQYF. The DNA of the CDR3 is TGTGTCAGAAGCTTAGCGAGGCCCCAACTTATGTCCTACGAGCAGTACTTC.

The DNA of the CDR3 is TGTGCCAGTGCCCTTGGCGGCCTCACAGATACGCAGTATTTT. It is translated as CASALGGLTDTQYF. The genes are TRBV19 and TRBJ2-3; D gene uncertain. Trimming removed 8 bases from V and 2 bases from J, with 14 bases in between. This CDR3 is built from 14 residues. Germline V lookup: CDR1 LNHDA, CDR2 SQIVND (reference sequence).

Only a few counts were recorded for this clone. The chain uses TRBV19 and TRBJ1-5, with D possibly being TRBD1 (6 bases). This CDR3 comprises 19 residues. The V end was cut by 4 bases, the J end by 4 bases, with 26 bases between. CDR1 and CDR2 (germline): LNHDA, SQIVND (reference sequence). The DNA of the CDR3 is TGTGCCAGTAGTAGGGGGCTGGGGGTGAGTGGATCCTCTAATCAGCCCCAGCATTTT. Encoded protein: CASSRGLGVSGSSNQPQHF.

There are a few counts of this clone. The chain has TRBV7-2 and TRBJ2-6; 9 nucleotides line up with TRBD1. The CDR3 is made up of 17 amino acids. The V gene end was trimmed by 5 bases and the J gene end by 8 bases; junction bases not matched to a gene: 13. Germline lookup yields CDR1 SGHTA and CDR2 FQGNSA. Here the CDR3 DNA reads TGTGCCAGCAGCCCCTATGGGCGGACAGGGGCCTCCAACGTCCTGACTTTC. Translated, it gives CASSPYGRTGASNVLTF.

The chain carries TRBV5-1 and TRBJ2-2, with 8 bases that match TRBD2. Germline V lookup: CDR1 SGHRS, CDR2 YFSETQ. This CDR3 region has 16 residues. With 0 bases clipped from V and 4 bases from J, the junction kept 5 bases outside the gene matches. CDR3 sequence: CASSLGGGIGTGELFF. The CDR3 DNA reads TGCGCCAGCAGCTTGGGCGGGGGGATCGGCACCGGGGAGCTGTTTTTT.

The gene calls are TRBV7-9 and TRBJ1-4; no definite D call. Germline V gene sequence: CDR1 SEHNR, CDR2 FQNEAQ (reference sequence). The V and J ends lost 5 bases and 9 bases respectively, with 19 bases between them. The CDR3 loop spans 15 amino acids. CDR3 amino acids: CASSNQRASGQKLFF. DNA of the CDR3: TGTGCCAGCAGCAACCAACGGGCCAGCGGCCAAAAACTGTTTTTT.

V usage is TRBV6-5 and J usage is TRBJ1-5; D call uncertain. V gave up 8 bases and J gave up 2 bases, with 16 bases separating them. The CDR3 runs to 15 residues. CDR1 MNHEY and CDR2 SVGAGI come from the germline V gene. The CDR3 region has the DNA TGTGCCAGCGCAACGGACTCTTTTGGCAATCAGCCCCAGCATTTT. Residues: CASATDSFGNQPQHF.

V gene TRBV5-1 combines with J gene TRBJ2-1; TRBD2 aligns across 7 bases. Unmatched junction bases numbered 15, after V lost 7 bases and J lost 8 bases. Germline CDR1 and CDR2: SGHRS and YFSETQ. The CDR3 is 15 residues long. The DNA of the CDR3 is TGCGCCAGCCAGGTCCGCGGGGGAAACACCGATGAGCAGTTCTTC. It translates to CASQVRGGNTDEQFF.

CDR3 in amino acids: CASSLVQGGEQYF. DNA of the CDR3: TGTGCCAGCAGCTTGGTTCAGGGGGGAGAGCAGTACTTC. The V call is TRBV5-6, the J call TRBJ2-7; weak D call: TRBD1 (7 bases). Germline V gene sequence: CDR1 SGHDT, CDR2 YYEEEE. Trimming removed 0 bases from V and 7 bases from J, with 11 bases in between. The CDR3 has 13 residues.

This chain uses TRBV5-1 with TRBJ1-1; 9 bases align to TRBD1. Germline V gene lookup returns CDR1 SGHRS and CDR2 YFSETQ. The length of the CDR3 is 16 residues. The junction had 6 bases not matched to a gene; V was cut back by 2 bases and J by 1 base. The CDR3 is CASSFLQGARNTEAFF. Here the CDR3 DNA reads TGCGCCAGCAGCTTTTTACAGGGGGCGAGGAACACTGAAGCTTTCTTT.

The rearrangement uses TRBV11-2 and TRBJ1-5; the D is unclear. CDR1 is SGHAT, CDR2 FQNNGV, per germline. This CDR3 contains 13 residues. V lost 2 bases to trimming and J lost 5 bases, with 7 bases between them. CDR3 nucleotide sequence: TGTGCCAGCAGCTTAACACCTTATCAGCCCCAGCATTTT. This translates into CASSLTPYQPQHF.

The CDR3 is CASSEDSNEQFF. DNA of the CDR3: TGTGCCAGCAGCGAGGACAGTAATGAGCAGTTCTTC. The chain recombines TRBV9 with TRBJ2-1; D might be TRBD1 (6 bases). Germline V CDR1 and CDR2: SGDLS, YYNGEE. This CDR3 is built from 12 residues. V was trimmed by 3 bases and J by 7 bases, leaving 8 bases between them.

The CDR3 spells CASKLGARVTGELFF. In DNA form, the CDR3 reads TGTGCCAGCAAACTGGGGGCGCGGGTCACCGGGGAGCTGTTTTTT. The chain carries TRBV6-1 and TRBJ2-2; D is perhaps TRBD1 (6 bases). CDR1 and CDR2 (germline): MNHNS, SASEGT. The ends were cut back, 7 bases at V and 4 bases at J, with 16 bases in the middle. CDR3 size: 15 residues.

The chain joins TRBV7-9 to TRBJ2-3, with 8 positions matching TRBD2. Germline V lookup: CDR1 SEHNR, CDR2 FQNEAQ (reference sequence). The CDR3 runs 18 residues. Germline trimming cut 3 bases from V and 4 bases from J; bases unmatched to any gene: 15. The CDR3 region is CASSLGAGEVGSADTQYF. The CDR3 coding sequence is TGTGCCAGCAGCTTGGGAGCGGGAGAAGTTGGCTCGGCAGATACGCAGTATTTT.

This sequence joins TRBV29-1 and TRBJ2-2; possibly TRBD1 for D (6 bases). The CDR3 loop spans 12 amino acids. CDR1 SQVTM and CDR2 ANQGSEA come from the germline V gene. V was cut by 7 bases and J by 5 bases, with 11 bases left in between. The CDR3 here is CSGTVTTGELFF. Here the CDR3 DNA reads TGCAGCGGGACAGTCACGACCGGGGAGCTGTTTTTT.

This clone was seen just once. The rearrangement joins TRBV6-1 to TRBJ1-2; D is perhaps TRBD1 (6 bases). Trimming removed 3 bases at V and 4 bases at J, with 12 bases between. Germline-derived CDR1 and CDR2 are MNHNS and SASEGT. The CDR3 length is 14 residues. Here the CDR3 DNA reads TGTGCCAGCAGTGAGATAGGGGGTACCTATGGCTACACCTTC. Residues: CASSEIGGTYGYTF.

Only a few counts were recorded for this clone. The CDR3 sequence: CASADRDHYGYTF. The CDR3 region has the DNA TGTGCCAGCGCCGACAGGGACCACTATGGCTACACCTTC. The gene calls are TRBV25-1 and TRBJ1-2; 7 bases line up with TRBD1. Germline values: CDR1 MGHDK, CDR2 SYGVNS. This CDR3 comprises 13 residues. Trimming removed 8 bases from V and 3 bases from J; junction bases left unmatched: 6.

The CDR3 DNA sequence: TGTGCCAGCAGCCGTAGCGGGAGTTACAATGAGCAGTTCTTC. This codes for CASSRSGSYNEQFF. V is TRBV13 and J is TRBJ2-1; 9 positions agree with TRBD2. J gave up 4 bases and V 5 bases, and 3 bases lay outside the gene matches. This CDR3 is 14 amino acids long. Germline loops: CDR1 PRHDT, CDR2 FYEKMQ (reference sequence).

The CDR3 DNA sequence: TGTGCCAGCAGTCAAACTAGCGGGACCTTTCGTAGCACAGATACGCAGTATTTT. Translation: CASSQTSGTFRSTDTQYF. The chain joins TRBV28 to TRBJ2-3; 10 nucleotides align to TRBD2. This CDR3 is built from 18 residues. CDR1 is MDHEN, CDR2 SYDVKM, per germline. V shed 5 bases and J 0 bases; nucleotides not matched to a gene: 11.